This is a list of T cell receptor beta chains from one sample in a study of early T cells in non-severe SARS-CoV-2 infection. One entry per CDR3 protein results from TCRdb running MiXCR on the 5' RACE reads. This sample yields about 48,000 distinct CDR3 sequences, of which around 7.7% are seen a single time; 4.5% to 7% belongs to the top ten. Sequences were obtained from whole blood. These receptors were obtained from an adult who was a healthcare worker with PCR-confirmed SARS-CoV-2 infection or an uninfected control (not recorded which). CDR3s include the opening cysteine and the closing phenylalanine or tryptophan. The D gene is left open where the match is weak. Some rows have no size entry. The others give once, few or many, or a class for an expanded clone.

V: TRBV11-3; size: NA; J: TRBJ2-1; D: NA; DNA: TGTGCCAGCAGCCCGGGCGGGGCACTGAATGAGCAGTTCTTC; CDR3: CASSPGGALNEQFF
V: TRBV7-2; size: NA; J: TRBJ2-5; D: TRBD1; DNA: TGTGCCAGCAGCTTAGTTGTGACAGGGGGCCAAGAGACCCAGTACTTC; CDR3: CASSLVVTGGQETQYF
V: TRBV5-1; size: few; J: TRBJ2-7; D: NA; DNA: TGCGCCAGCAGCTGGATTTTGACAGGTTCCGACGAGCAGTACTTC; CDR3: CASSWILTGSDEQYF
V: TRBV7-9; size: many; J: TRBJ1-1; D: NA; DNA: TGTGCCAGCAGCTCCGAGGTGGCCCGGAGGGACACTGAAGCTTTCTTT; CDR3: CASSSEVARRDTEAFF
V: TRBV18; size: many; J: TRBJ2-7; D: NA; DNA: TGTGCCAGCTCACCACGACATGCCTACGAGCAGTACTTC; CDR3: CASSPRHAYEQYF
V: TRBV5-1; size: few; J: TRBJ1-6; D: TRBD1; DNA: TGCGCCAGCAGCCTCGGACAGGGCGCAGGGGGTTCACCCCTCCACTTT; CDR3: CASSLGQGAGGSPLHF
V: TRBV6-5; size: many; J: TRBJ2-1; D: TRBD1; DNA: TGTGCCAGCAGTCAGGACAGGAGCTCCTACAATGAGCAGTTCTTC; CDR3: CASSQDRSSYNEQFF
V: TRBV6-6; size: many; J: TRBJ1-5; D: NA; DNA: TGTGCCAGCAGTTACTTGGGACAAAACAATCAGCCCCAGCATTTT; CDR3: CASSYLGQNNQPQHF
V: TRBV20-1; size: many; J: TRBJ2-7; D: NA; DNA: TGCAGTGCTAGAGGAATGGGGGTCCCCTCCTACGAGCAGTACTTC; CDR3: CSARGMGVPSYEQYF
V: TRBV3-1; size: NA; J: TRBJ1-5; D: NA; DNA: TGTGCCAGCAGCCGGGGGACAAATAGCAATCAGCCCCAGCATTTT; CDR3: CASSRGTNSNQPQHF
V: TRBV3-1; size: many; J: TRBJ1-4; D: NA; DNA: TGTGCCAGCAGTCGAATGGGGCCGAATGAAAAACTGTTTTTT; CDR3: CASSRMGPNEKLFF
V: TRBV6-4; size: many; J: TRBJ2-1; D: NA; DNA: TGTGCCAGCAGTGTTTCCACTAGTCCGGGGTATGAGCAGTTCTTC; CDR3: CASSVSTSPGYEQFF
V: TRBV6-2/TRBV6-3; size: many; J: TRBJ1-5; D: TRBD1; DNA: TGTGCCAGCGGCGGCCGGACAGGCGCACAGCCCCAGCATTTT; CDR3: CASGGRTGAQPQHF